The 27 T cell receptor beta chains presented below share a single source sample, sequenced in a study of OX40 agonist ivuxolimab in advanced cancers. This table comes from immunoSEQ multiplex PCR, and its TCRdb copy is limited to in-frame clones, with some not included. The sample yields around 50,000 clones, about 88% seen once. Sample: CD4+ or CD8+ T cells sorted from blood, taken in a trial of the OX40 agonist ivuxolimab. These receptors were collected from an adult with an advanced solid tumor such as melanoma, head and neck, liver or kidney cancer.

This clone turned up a few times. This chain uses TRBV5-1 with TRBJ2-3; D unclear. This CDR3 spans 12 amino acids. V was trimmed by 4 bases and J by 6 bases, leaving 9 bases between them. CDR1 is SGHRS, CDR2 YFSETQ, per germline. The CDR3 spells CASSPQRDTQYF. CDR3 nucleotides: TGCGCCAGCAGCCCACAGAGGGATACGCAGTATTTT.

The chain is built from TRBV19 and TRBJ2-1; 11 positions agree with TRBD2. The V gene end was trimmed by 6 bases and the J gene end by 6 bases; junction bases not matched to a gene: 10. CDR1 and CDR2 (germline): LNHDA, SQIVND (reference sequence). The CDR3 extends over 16 amino acids. The CDR3 DNA reads as TGTGCCAGTAGCTTGGAAGGACTAGCGGGTTCCAATGAGCAGTTCTTC. Protein: CASSLEGLAGSNEQFF.

This chain joins TRBV7-9 and TRBJ2-1; 7 positions match TRBD1. V lost 5 bases and J lost 3; bases outside the gene matches: 10. CDR3 length: 16 amino acids. Germline loops: CDR1 SEHNR, CDR2 FQNEAQ (reference sequence). CDR3 in DNA: TGTGCCAGCAGCAGAAGACAGGGTGGGCACTACAATGAGCAGTTCTTC. Residues: CASSRRQGGHYNEQFF.

This chain links TRBV9 with TRBJ2-5; D possibly matches TRBD1 or TRBD2 (6 bases each). Per the germline V gene, CDR1 is SGDLS and CDR2 is YYNGEE. CDR3 size: 14 residues. Trimming stripped 0 bases from V and 5 bases from J, with 11 bases between. CDR3 amino acids: CASSVGLGQETQYF. CDR3 sequence (DNA): TGTGCCAGCAGCGTAGGACTAGGACAGGAGACCCAGTACTTC.

The chain is built from TRBV7-8 and TRBJ2-4; D is possibly TRBD1 or TRBD2 (5 bases each). Germline lookup yields CDR1 SGHVS and CDR2 FQNEAQ. The CDR3 consists of 14 residues. With 5 bases removed from V and 4 bases from J, the gap between germline ends came to 12 bases. The CDR3 is CASSDWDHKNIQYF. DNA for the CDR3: TGTGCCAGCAGCGACTGGGACCATAAAAACATTCAGTACTTC. Full variable domain (missing parts from reference TRBV7-8 and TRBJ2-4): GAGVSQSPRYKVAKRGQDVALRCDPISGHVSLFWYQQALGQGPEFLTYFQNEAQLDKSGLPSDRFFAERPEGSVSTLKIQRTQQEDSAVYLCASSDWDHKNIQYFGAGTRLSVL.

The table lists this clone with a count of one. The CDR3 bases are TGTGCCAGCAGCAGAGGACTAGCGGGAGCCGGGGAGCTGTTTTTT. Translated, it gives CASSRGLAGAGELFF. J is TRBJ2-2 and V is TRBV11-2; 13 positions agree with TRBD2. The CDR3 loop spans 15 amino acids. Germline trimming cut 5 bases from V and 6 bases from J; bases unmatched to any gene: 3. Per germline, CDR1 SGHAT and CDR2 FQNNGV.

Points on this clone: At one end the junction does not follow the germline gene, possibly because of a read error. The chain is built from TRBV19 and TRBJ1-5; 9 nucleotides match TRBD1. This CDR3 contains 15 residues. Per germline, CDR1 LNHDA and CDR2 SQIVND (reference sequence). CDR3 sequence reads: CASRTPGQGKQPQHF. The CDR3 bases are TGTGCCAGTAGGACTCCGGGACAGGGCAAGCAGCCCCAGCATTTT.

The chain joins TRBV19 to TRBJ1-1; perhaps TRBD1 as D (5 bases). Per germline, CDR1 LNHDA and CDR2 SQIVND (reference sequence). The CDR3 runs 14 residues. Trimming removed 4 bases at V and 4 bases at J, with 13 bases between. The CDR3 here is CASSTLLGGTEAFF. DNA of the CDR3: TGTGCCAGTAGTACACTCCTCGGGGGCACTGAAGCTTTCTTT.

The chain carries TRBV6-1 and TRBJ1-4; 7 nucleotides line up with TRBD1. V lost 6 bases, J lost 7 bases, and 11 bases stayed unmatched. In germline, CDR1 is MNHNS, CDR2 SASEGT. CDR3 length equals 15 residues. The CDR3 bases are TGTGCCAGCAGCGGTGGACAGGTCGTGGGTGAAAAACTGTTTTTT. Residues: CASSGGQVVGEKLFF.

This chain links TRBV11-2 with TRBJ2-5, with 11 bases lining up with TRBD2. Germline V gene sequence: CDR1 SGHAT, CDR2 FQNNGV. The CDR3 totals 15 residues. Trimming at V came to 5 bases and at J to 6 bases, leaving 8 bases not matched to a gene. In nucleotides, the CDR3 is TGTGCCAGCAGCGTAACTAGCGGGAGTTTAAAGACCCAGTACTTC. Its translation: CASSVTSGSLKTQYF. The full variable domain, with the rest looked up from reference TRBV11-2 and TRBJ2-5, is EAGVAQSPRYKIIEKRQSVAFWCNPISGHATLYWYQQILGQGPKLLIQFQNNGVVDDSQLPKDRFSAERLKGVDSTLKIQPAKLEDSAVYLCASSVTSGSLKTQYFGPGTRLLVL.

This chain links TRBV19 with TRBJ2-1; D could derive from TRBD1 or TRBD2 (5 bases each). Trimming took off 3 bases at V and 6 bases at J, with 12 bases between the two ends. The CDR3 is 14 amino acids. The germline CDR1 and CDR2 sequences are LNHDA and SQIVND (reference sequence). The CDR3 sequence: CASSIRTLVNEQFF. The CDR3 nucleotides read TGTGCCAGTAGTATTCGGACACTAGTCAATGAGCAGTTCTTC.

The CDR3: CASSFLQGDQETQYF. DNA of the CDR3: TGTGCCAGCAGTTTTCTACAGGGGGACCAAGAGACCCAGTACTTC. This chain connects TRBV6-6 to TRBJ2-5, with 8 bases that match TRBD1. V dropped 4 bases and J dropped 0; count of bases not matched to a gene: 4. The CDR3 contains 15 residues. From germline, CDR1 is MNHNY and CDR2 SVGAGI (reference sequence).

The gene calls are TRBV11-1 and TRBJ2-5, with TRBD1 identical over 8 bases. The germline gives CDR1 SGHAT, CDR2 FQDESV (reference sequence). The CDR3 totals 16 residues. With 5 bases clipped from V and 4 bases from J, the junction kept 12 bases outside the gene matches. The CDR3 region is CASSPDRADRPETQYF. As DNA, the CDR3 is TGTGCCAGCAGCCCGGACAGGGCGGATAGGCCAGAGACCCAGTACTTC.

The chain employs TRBV10-1 and TRBJ1-1; 8 bases line up with TRBD1. This CDR3 has 13 amino acids. CDR1 and CDR2 (germline): WNHNN, SYGVQD (reference sequence). The V and J ends lost 2 bases and 11 bases, in that order; junction bases with no gene match: 7. In nucleotides, the CDR3 is TGCGCCAGCAGTGAGACGCGACAGGGGCGGGCTTTCTTT. Its translation: CASSETRQGRAFF.

The chain combines TRBV5-1 with TRBJ2-3, with TRBD2 as a possible D gene (5 bases). Per the germline V gene, CDR1 is SGHRS and CDR2 is YFSETQ. V was shortened by 1 base and J by 8 bases, with 14 bases between the two germline ends. The CDR3 has 14 amino acids. In DNA, the CDR3 is TGCGCCAGCAGCTTGCAGGACTTCGAAGGTACGCAGTATTTT. This gives the protein CASSLQDFEGTQYF.

V usage is TRBV11-2 and J usage is TRBJ2-1, with 7 bases that match TRBD2. The germline CDR1 and CDR2 sequences are SGHAT and FQNNGV. V was pared by 5 bases and J by 0 bases, with 10 bases of the junction left unmatched. CDR3 length: 17 residues. This CDR3 reads CASSPRASGFSYNEQFF. The CDR3 DNA reads TGTGCCAGCAGCCCCCGGGCTAGCGGATTCTCCTACAATGAGCAGTTCTTC. The full variable domain, rest sourced from reference TRBV11-2 and TRBJ2-1, is EAGVAQSPRYKIIEKRQSVAFWCNPISGHATLYWYQQILGQGPKLLIQFQNNGVVDDSQLPKDRFSAERLKGVDSTLKIQPAKLEDSAVYLCASSPRASGFSYNEQFFGPGTRLTVL.

V gene TRBV11-3 combines with J gene TRBJ2-3; D unclear. The V gene lost 5 bases and the J gene lost 4 bases, with 7 bases spanning the gap. This CDR3 spans 12 amino acids. Germline CDR1 reads SGHNT; CDR2 reads YENEEA. The CDR3 here is CASSQDPDTQYF. Written as DNA, the CDR3 is TGTGCCAGCAGCCAAGACCCAGATACGCAGTATTTT.

This chain links TRBV6-5 with TRBJ1-1; unclear D gene. CDR3 length: 14 amino acids. CDR1 MNHEY and CDR2 SVGAGI come from the germline V gene. V was trimmed by 6 bases and J by 1 base, leaving 12 bases between them. The CDR3 loop reads CASSKIAANTEAFF. CDR3 in DNA: TGTGCCAGCAGCAAAATTGCGGCGAACACTGAAGCTTTCTTT.

V usage is TRBV7-3 and J usage is TRBJ2-3; no definite D call. Trimming removed 0 bases from V and 4 bases from J, with 11 bases in between. The length of the CDR3 is 15 residues. The germline V gene encodes CDR1 SGHTA and CDR2 FQGTGA. The CDR3 bases are TGTGCCAGCAGCTTAACAGGCTGGAGTGCAGATACGCAGTATTTT. It encodes CASSLTGWSADTQYF.

This chain connects TRBV6-1 to TRBJ1-4, with 7 bases aligning to TRBD1. Germline lookup yields CDR1 MNHNS and CDR2 SASEGT. This CDR3 comprises 15 residues. After removal of 4 bases from V and 7 bases from J, the junction contained 9 bases not matched to a gene. CDR3 residues: CASSVGTAMGEKLFF. CDR3 sequence (DNA): TGTGCCAGCAGTGTGGGGACAGCCATGGGTGAAAAACTGTTTTTT.

The gene calls are TRBV6-1 and TRBJ2-2, with no clear D. V shed 2 bases and J shed 5 bases, with 12 bases lying between them. Germline CDR1 is MNHNS and CDR2 is SASEGT. The CDR3 is made up of 15 amino acids. The CDR3 DNA follows: TGTGCCAGCAGTGAAAGATCGGACGGGACCGGGGAGCTGTTTTTT. Translated: CASSERSDGTGELFF.

The chain carries TRBV27 and TRBJ2-1, with D perhaps given as TRBD1 or TRBD2 (6 bases each). The germline V and J ends were trimmed by 7 bases and 7 bases, with 11 bases remaining between them. Germline CDR1 MNHEY, CDR2 SMNVEV (reference sequence). The CDR3 runs to 12 residues. The CDR3 here is CASKGGGNEQFF. The CDR3 coding sequence is TGTGCCAGCAAAGGGGGAGGAAATGAGCAGTTCTTC.

CDR3 sequence: CASSPRELAAYNEQFF. CDR3 coding DNA: TGTGCCAGCAGCCCCCGCGAACTAGCGGCTTACAATGAGCAGTTCTTC. The chain links TRBV5-4 to TRBJ2-1; TRBD2 aligns across 8 bases. The CDR3 sequence is 16 residues long. Germline V gene data show CDR1 as SGHNT and CDR2 as YYREEE (reference sequence). Unmatched junction bases numbered 10, after V lost 4 bases and J lost 4 bases.

The V gene is TRBV4-1, the J gene TRBJ2-3; the match to TRBD2 covers 8 bases. The V and J ends lost 0 bases and 6 bases, in that order; junction bases with no gene match: 14. CDR1 and CDR2 from the germline V gene are MGHRA and YSYEKL. The CDR3 is 18 residues long. CDR3 residues: CASSQDWAAGAIRDTQYF. CDR3 DNA: TGCGCCAGCAGCCAAGATTGGGCAGCGGGAGCCATCAGGGATACGCAGTATTTT.

The J gene is TRBJ2-5, the V gene TRBV28; a weak D match, TRBD2 (5 bases). TRBJ2-7 explains the end of the DNA better; the J call may be wrong. The CDR3 runs to 11 residues. Looked up from germline, CDR1 is MDHEN and CDR2 is SYDVKM. CDR3: CASGRIYEQYF. The CDR3 nucleotides are TGTGCCAGCGGGAGAATCTACGAGCAGTACTTC.

The CDR3 DNA is TGCAGCGTTGCCAAGGGGGTAGCGGGCTACGAGCAGTACTTC. This gives the protein CSVAKGVAGYEQYF. This chain links TRBV29-1 with TRBJ2-7, with D tentatively TRBD2 (7 bases). CDR1 is SQVTM, CDR2 ANQGSEA, per germline. V shed 4 bases and J shed 3 bases, with 16 bases lying between them. The CDR3 runs to 14 residues.

The rearrangement links TRBV5-1 to TRBJ2-5; TRBD2 aligns across 14 bases. Unmatched junction bases numbered 4, after V lost 4 bases and J lost 5 bases. Germline V gene sequence: CDR1 SGHRS, CDR2 YFSETQ. This CDR3 has 15 residues. CDR3 region: CASSRGLAGVETQYF. Written as DNA, the CDR3 is TGCGCCAGCAGCCGGGGACTAGCGGGAGTGGAGACCCAGTACTTC. Supplemented by reference TRBV5-1 and TRBJ2-5, the full variable domain reads KAGVTQTPRYLIKTRGQQVTLSCSPISGHRSVSWYQQTPGQGLQFLFEYFSETQRNKGNFPGRFSGRQFSNSRSEMNVSTLELGDSALYLCASSRGLAGVETQYFGPGTRLLVL.